This T cell receptor (beta chain) is drawn from a study of identical twins (dated by TCRdb to 2016 to 2017). Regarding the research as a whole: The study deep-sequenced TCR alpha and beta repertoires from monozygotic twins, unrelated adults of various ages and cord blood to test whether fetal clonotypes persist. To rule out contamination, the twin experiments were replicated at different times with different library preparation protocols.

Study-wide findings and limitations: A weaker excess of twin sharing was found in beta out-of-frame sequences because the signal-to-noise ratio was lowered by fewer shared sequences. Abundant cord blood beta clonotypes carried fewer insertions; young adult naive repertoires showed a weaker similar trend, while memory repertoires showed none. In monozygotic twins, recombination models systematically underestimated out-of-frame TCR alpha sharing, but the models matched the sharing seen between unrelated individuals. Invariant T cells such as MAIT and iNKT could partly confound zero-insertion analyses, although diverse VJ usage argued against such confounding for most clonotypes. Because the same donors could not be followed over many years, conclusions were based on cross-sectional statistical analysis. Compared with coincidental sharing between unrelated individuals, an excess of low generation-probability sequences was observed among out-of-frame TCR alpha sequences shared between twins.

The library came from 5' RACE. The run used an Illumina HiSeq 2000. A universal primer binding site was added through template switching, and the final cDNA carried a unique molecular identifier so that TCR cDNA molecules could be counted accurately. First-strand cDNA for TCR alpha and beta chains was synthesized from specific primers in the conserved constant-segment region. To control for contamination, every cDNA library was double barcoded, receiving both a SMART-Mk sample barcode and Illumina barcodes. TruSeq adapter sequences and Illumina sample barcodes were added in two successive PCR steps. TCR alpha and beta cDNA libraries were sequenced on the Illumina HiSeq platform with custom primers. For the original study's pipeline: MiGEC was used to process raw reads and extract unique molecular identifiers, and MiXCR was used to find CDR3 positions. For each individual, recombination models were inferred using an EM algorithm with the repgenHMM and IGoR tools. The tcR package in R was used for shared clonotype analysis, with sharing normalized by the product of cloneset sizes. Out-of-frame nonproductive sequences were analyzed to study raw recombination free of thymic and clonal selection effects. TCRdb's own reprocessing of the public reads used fastp at Q25 and MiXCR and kept productive beta chains. Every distinct CDR3 protein forms one entry, paired with its most common genes and DNA. The V and J calls and clone size are TCRdb's, not the authors'. Present in this sample are around 370,000 distinct CDR3 sequences, approximately 9.1% of which were seen just once. The ten largest clones capture 8% to 10% of the sample.

From its cysteine to its phenylalanine, the CDR3 spans 13 amino acids. Here the CDR3 DNA is all that survives: 39 bases in frame from base 1. CDR1 ENHRY and CDR2 SYGVKD were looked up in the germline V gene. V trim: 10 bases; J trim: 4 bases; unmatched bases: 7. Every donor was a healthy Caucasian. Three unrelated non-twin adults were also sequenced: a male aged 18 to 30, a male aged 50 to 59 and a female aged 50 to 59. Miltenyi CD45RO+ enrichment and human naive T-cell isolation kits were used to isolate memory (CD45RO+) and naive T cells from PBMC. This clonotype was counted between two and nine times. The antigen this receptor binds is unknown. Base quality data are lacking; no much larger clone is found one base away.

The V and J genes are TRBV10-3 and TRBJ2-7, and 10 junctional nucleotides match TRBD1. This receptor was identified in a woman between 45 and 60 years old in good health. Sequencing used naive T cells sorted from blood. The cell subset or site label on this specimen signifies: cells isolated with a human naive T-cell isolation kit. In nucleotides, the sequence is TGTGCCACTGCCGGGACAGGGGTGTACGAGCAGTACTTC. Its protein reads: CATAGTGVYEQYF.